This T cell receptor beta chain was documented in a study of cytomegalovirus exposure and HLA in healthy donors. Study information: A preliminary data release comprised tens of millions of unique TCRs obtained from HLA-typed donors. Most genotyped donors, roughly 80% of roughly 400, had Caucasian-associated genetic ancestry. Whole-study findings and limits: Among TCR beta chains, those listed as cytomegalovirus-associated numbered about 160.

Nominally healthy donors were sampled, though unrecorded immune exposures were likely. A remark on this clone: Its target is unknown. The same CDR3 arises from other DNA sequences in this sample as well.

A multiplex PCR was run with 60 Vbeta primers and 13 Jbeta primers. Only in-frame clones appear in the TCRdb table, and some are missing; sequencing was by immunoSEQ multiplex PCR. The data hold roughly 100,000 clones, with less than 10% observed a single time. Sequencing was carried out using PBMCs. The clonotype was recovered from a man over 45 in good health and CMV-seropositive.

CDR3 sequence reads: CSVSSYNEQFF. CDR3 DNA sequence: TGCAGCGTCAGCTCCTACAATGAGCAGTTCTTC. The chain couples TRBV29-1 to TRBJ2-1; D gene uncertain. This CDR3 is 11 amino acids long. Trimming stripped 6 bases from V and 0 bases from J, with 3 bases between. Germline loops: CDR1 SQVTM, CDR2 ANQGSEA.